The clone carrying this T cell receptor beta chain was counted ten times or more. Antigen: not known. RNA transcripts provided the template for amplifying TCR beta CDR3 regions. The first round was an RT-PCR with HTBI primers, and the second round was a multiplex PCR. One entry per CDR3 protein results from TCRdb running MiXCR on the multiplex PCR reads. The sample lists 150,000 or so distinct CDR3 sequences; approximately 38% were seen once. The data were obtained in a study of Graves' ophthalmopathy and Graves' hyperthyroidism. Study at large: Peripheral blood samples were taken at initial diagnosis, before any treatment. Study outcomes and limitations: Distinction of ophthalmopathy from stable hyperthyroidism by a 13-signature model reached almost 90% sensitivity and about 80% specificity.

In germline, CDR1 is SGHTA, CDR2 FQGNSA. Trimming removed 4 bases at V and 8 bases at J, with 24 bases between. The CDR3 loop spans 18 amino acids. CAS ≥3, NOSPECS ≥4, moderate-to-severe activity and duration under 3 months marked donors with ophthalmopathy. Certain patients were not enrolled. These were patients with other autoimmune diseases, uncontrolled infections, pregnancy or lactation. The V gene is TRBV7-2, the J gene TRBJ1-6; a weak D match, TRBD1 (6 bases). Specimen: peripheral blood. This sequence originates from a woman aged 40 to 55 with Graves' ophthalmopathy. CDR3 in amino acids: CASSSDTGIFSDYSPLHF. The CDR3 DNA follows: TGTGCCAGCAGCTCGGATACAGGGATTTTCTCGGATTATTCACCCCTCCACTTT.